These 11 T cell receptor beta chains share one sample of origin, sequenced in a study of CD8 T cells in ankylosing spondylitis. Study-wide results and caveats: Ankylosing spondylitis blood appeared to be characterized by a TCR beta motif of roughly eight highly homologous variants.

TCRdb ran MiXCR on the 5' RACE reads and lists one entry per CDR3 protein. The sample includes 350,000 to 450,000 distinct CDR3 sequences, about 24% of them seen just once. These receptors' antigens are unknown. The specimen sequenced was blood, either unsorted or a sorted T cell fraction (not recorded which). Receptor source: a male donor with ankylosing spondylitis.

This chain links TRBV11-2 with TRBJ2-1; TRBD1 matches at 11 bases. This CDR3 region has 16 residues. The V segment lost 0 bases and the J segment 7 bases; nucleotides outside the gene matches: 5. Germline lookup yields CDR1 SGHAT and CDR2 FQNNGV. In DNA form, the CDR3 reads TGTGCCAGCAGCTTAGACCCGGGACAGGGGGTAAATGAGCAGTTCTTC. The encoded protein is CASSLDPGQGVNEQFF.

V is TRBV11-2 and J is TRBJ2-7, with D perhaps matching TRBD2 (6 bases). Deletions cut 5 bases from V and 3 bases from J, with 17 bases between. This CDR3 is built from 15 residues. CDR1 and CDR2 (germline): SGHAT, FQNNGV. The chain's CDR3 is CASSLSSGEGYEQYV. DNA of the CDR3: TGTGCCAGCAGCCTCTCATCGGGAGAGGGCTACGAGCAGTACGTC.

The chain carries TRBV27 and TRBJ2-7, with D maybe TRBD1 (5 bases). The length of the CDR3 is 13 residues. Per the germline V gene, CDR1 is MNHEY and CDR2 is SMNVEV (reference sequence). Deletions cut 4 bases from V and 6 bases from J, with 13 bases between. As DNA, the CDR3 is TGTGCCAGCAGTTCCCACAGGACCCGCGAGCAGTACTTC. It specifies CASSSHRTREQYF.

The chain joins TRBV6-1 to TRBJ2-2, with 9 positions matching TRBD2. J gave up 0 bases and V 4 bases, and 0 bases lay outside the gene matches. The CDR3 sequence is 15 residues long. Germline lookup yields CDR1 MNHNS and CDR2 SASEGT. CDR3 in amino acids: CASSASGTNTGELFF. CDR3 DNA: TGTGCCAGCAGTGCTAGCGGGACGAACACCGGGGAGCTGTTTTTT.

The chain recombines TRBV29-1 with TRBJ1-2, with D unclear. V shed 1 base and J shed 0 bases, with 6 bases lying between them. Germline assignment: CDR1 SQVTM and CDR2 ANQGSEA. This CDR3 has 13 residues. CDR3 nucleotides: TGCAGCGTTGAAGTATCCCCTAACTATGGCTACACCTTC. Translating it yields CSVEVSPNYGYTF.

J is TRBJ1-6 and V is TRBV5-6, with TRBD1 identical over 7 bases. Per the germline V gene, CDR1 is SGHDT and CDR2 is YYEEEE. The CDR3 length is 14 residues. V trimming: 1 base; J trimming: 10 bases; junction bases outside the gene matches: 5. CDR3 bases: TGTGCCAGCAGCTTGTGGCAGGGGGTATCACCCCTCCACTTT. Protein: CASSLWQGVSPLHF.

Ten or more counts support this clonotype. The rearrangement uses TRBV20-1 and TRBJ2-1, with a possible D match to TRBD2 (6 bases). This CDR3 comprises 15 residues. The V end lost 2 bases, the J end lost 5 bases, and 16 bases lay between the germline ends. Germline CDR1 reads DFQATT; CDR2 reads SNEGSKA (reference sequence). This CDR3 reads CSARYGRVSDNEQFF. CDR3 in DNA: TGCAGTGCTAGATACGGGAGAGTGTCAGACAATGAGCAGTTCTTC.

The V call is TRBV5-1, the J call TRBJ1-2, with a possible D match to TRBD1 (5 bases). Trimming shortened V by 2 bases and J by 0 bases, and 5 bases separated the two germline ends. The CDR3 spans 13 residues. CDR1 is SGHRS, CDR2 YFSETQ, per germline. CDR3 nucleotide sequence: TGCGCCAGCAGCTTCAGGGCTAACTATGGCTACACCTTC. Protein: CASSFRANYGYTF. The variable domain in full, completed from reference TRBV5-1 and TRBJ1-2, reads KAGVTQTPRYLIKTRGQQVTLSCSPISGHRSVSWYQQTPGQGLQFLFEYFSETQRNKGNFPGRFSGRQFSNSRSEMNVSTLELGDSALYLCASSFRANYGYTFGSGTRLTVV.

The chain has TRBV29-1 and TRBJ1-2; D gene unclear. Germline V lookup: CDR1 SQVTM, CDR2 ANQGSEA. The CDR3 is 12 amino acids. The germline V and J ends were trimmed by 5 bases and 3 bases, with 10 bases remaining between them. CDR3 in DNA: TGCAGCGTTTCGGAGTTCGACTATGGCTACACCTTC. Its protein is CSVSEFDYGYTF.

V is TRBV30 and J is TRBJ1-1, with no clear D. The germline V gene encodes CDR1 GTSNPN and CDR2 SVGIG (reference sequence). Trimming removed 0 bases from V and 0 bases from J, with 8 bases in between. The CDR3 has 14 residues. The CDR3 sequence: CAWSVVGLNTEAFF. CDR3 coding DNA: TGTGCCTGGAGTGTAGTAGGCCTGAACACTGAAGCTTTCTTT.

This clonotype was observed a handful of times. The gene calls are TRBV24-1 and TRBJ1-2; D possibly corresponds to TRBD1 (6 bases). V was trimmed by 7 bases and J by 8 bases, leaving 16 bases between them. Germline values: CDR1 KGHDR, CDR2 SFDVKD. The CDR3 consists of 13 residues. The DNA for the CDR3 is TGTGCCACCAGGAAGACAGGCGGAGGGGGCTACACCTTC. This codes for CATRKTGGGGYTF.